The clone carrying this T cell receptor (beta chain) was found once. Its antigen remains unknown. The healthy controls volunteered at a blood bank in Maryland, USA. Germline loops: CDR1 SEHNR, CDR2 FQNEAQ (reference sequence). With 1 base clipped from V and 5 bases from J, the junction kept 7 bases outside the gene matches. The CDR3 is 16 amino acids. cDNA synthesis was performed by 5'RACE with 10-nucleotide random UMIs. TCRdb used MiXCR to reprocess the 5' RACE reads, holding one entry per CDR3 protein. The sample yields approximately 77,000 distinct CDR3 sequences, approximately 9.4% seen once. This specimen belongs to a study of neurological immune-mediated disorders. The study's findings and limits: No CDR3 amino acid sequences were shared by expanded clones across subjects, suggesting private repertoires in all groups.

This chain links TRBV7-9 with TRBJ2-1; 8 nucleotides agree with TRBD2. This receptor was identified in a man aged 50 to 59 in good health. The sample was PBMCs. The CDR3 coding sequence is TGTGCCAGCAGCTTAGTTCTGGCGGGAGGCCACAATGAGCAGTTCTTC. Its protein is CASSLVLAGGHNEQFF.